The rows below give T cell receptor beta chains drawn from one sample of a study of blood T cell repertoires in COVID-19. Generated by immunoSEQ multiplex PCR, the TCRdb table keeps only in-frame clones and is missing some. The profile shows 250,000 to 300,000 clones, almost 90% of them singletons. Sequencing was carried out using peripheral blood. These receptors were collected from a woman aged 25 to 45 with COVID-19, enrolled during active disease. Both conserved end residues are part of each CDR3. A D gene is named only where the DNA matches it firmly. Where a row states a size, it is once, few, many or the class of an expanded clone; other rows omit it.

abundance: NA
v_gene: TRBV29-1
d_gene: NA
j_gene: TRBJ1-1
CDR3nt: TGCAGCGTTGTCAAGAACAGGGATGACACTGAAGCTTTCTTT
CDR3aa: CSVVKNRDDTEAFF

abundance: once
v_gene: TRBV5-1
d_gene: TRBD1
j_gene: TRBJ2-7
CDR3nt: TGCGCCAGCAGCTCCGGACAGGTACAGGATGAGCAGTACTTC
CDR3aa: CASSSGQVQDEQYF

abundance: NA
v_gene: TRBV7-9
d_gene: TRBD2
j_gene: TRBJ2-3
CDR3nt: TGTGCCAGCAGCTTAGCGTTAGCTGGGGGGGACGGGTTCACAGATACGCAGTATTTT
CDR3aa: CASSLALAGGDGFTDTQYF

abundance: NA
v_gene: TRBV11-2
d_gene: NA
j_gene: TRBJ1-4
CDR3nt: TGTGCCAGCAGCTTAGATAGTTGGGGCAGGCCCCTTGCAACTAATGAAAAACTGTTTTTT
CDR3aa: CASSLDSWGRPLATNEKLFF

abundance: NA
v_gene: TRBV6-5
d_gene: NA
j_gene: TRBJ1-5
CDR3nt: TGTGCCAGCTCAAGAGACCCAGGGCAGCCCCAGCATTTT
CDR3aa: CASSRDPGQPQHF

abundance: NA
v_gene: TRBV6-6
d_gene: NA
j_gene: TRBJ1-6
CDR3nt: TGTGCCAGCAGAGCGGATTCACCCCTCCACTTT
CDR3aa: CASRADSPLHF

abundance: NA
v_gene: TRBV7-2
d_gene: NA
j_gene: TRBJ1-2
CDR3nt: TGTGCCAGCAGCTCGTCTATGAGGACTAACTATGGCTACACCTTC
CDR3aa: CASSSSMRTNYGYTF

abundance: NA
v_gene: TRBV5-1
d_gene: TRBD2
j_gene: TRBJ2-1
CDR3nt: TGCGCCAGCAGCTTCCTGACTAGCGCAAATGAGCAGTTCTTC
CDR3aa: CASSFLTSANEQFF

abundance: NA
v_gene: TRBV28
d_gene: NA
j_gene: TRBJ2-2
CDR3nt: TGTGCCAGCAGTTTATTGGGCAGGGCCTACACCGGGGAGCTGTTTTTT
CDR3aa: CASSLLGRAYTGELFF

abundance: NA
v_gene: TRBV18
d_gene: TRBD1
j_gene: TRBJ2-3
CDR3nt: TGTGCCAGCTCTCCCCCGGGACAGGGCGGTCCAGATACGCAGTATTTT
CDR3aa: CASSPPGQGGPDTQYF

abundance: once
v_gene: TRBV19
d_gene: TRBD2
j_gene: TRBJ2-1
CDR3nt: TGTGCCAGTAGTAACCCCCGGGGTAGCGGGAGTCCCAATGAGCAGTTCTTC
CDR3aa: CASSNPRGSGSPNEQFF

abundance: NA
v_gene: TRBV11-2
d_gene: NA
j_gene: TRBJ2-3
CDR3nt: TGTGCCAGCAGCTACAGCGGGAGCACAGATACGCAGTATTTT
CDR3aa: CASSYSGSTDTQYF

abundance: NA
v_gene: TRBV6-6
d_gene: NA
j_gene: TRBJ2-1
CDR3nt: TGTGCCAGCAGTTCCAGCCTAGCGAAGAATGAGCAGTTCTTC
CDR3aa: CASSSSLAKNEQFF

abundance: NA
v_gene: TRBV7-9
d_gene: TRBD1
j_gene: TRBJ2-7
CDR3nt: TGTGCCAGCTCCAACCTAGACAGGGCCTACGAGCAGTACTTC
CDR3aa: CASSNLDRAYEQYF

abundance: NA
v_gene: TRBV5-5
d_gene: TRBD1
j_gene: TRBJ2-1
CDR3nt: TGTGCCAGCAGTCGAGACAGGGTTAACAATGAGCAGTTCTTC
CDR3aa: CASSRDRVNNEQFF

abundance: NA
v_gene: TRBV30
d_gene: TRBD1
j_gene: TRBJ1-5
CDR3nt: TGTGCCTGCTGGACAGGACAGTTCAATCAGCCCCAGCATTTT
CDR3aa: CACWTGQFNQPQHF